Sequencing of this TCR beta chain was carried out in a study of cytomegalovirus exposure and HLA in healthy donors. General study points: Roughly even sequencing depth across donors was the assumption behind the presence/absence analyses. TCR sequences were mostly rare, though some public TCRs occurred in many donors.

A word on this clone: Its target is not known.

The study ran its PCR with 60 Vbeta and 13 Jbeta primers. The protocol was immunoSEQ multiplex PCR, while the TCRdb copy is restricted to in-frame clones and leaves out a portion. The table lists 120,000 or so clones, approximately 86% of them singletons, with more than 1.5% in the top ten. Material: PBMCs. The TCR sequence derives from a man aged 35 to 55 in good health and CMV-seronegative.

In DNA form, the CDR3 reads TGTGCCAGCGACAGTACGAACACTGAAGCTTTCTTT. It codes for CASDSTNTEAFF. The chain uses TRBV28 and TRBJ1-1; perhaps TRBD1 as D (5 bases). The CDR3 runs 12 residues. Germline V CDR1 and CDR2: MDHEN, SYDVKM. V was pared by 8 bases and J by 1 base, with 8 bases between.